The rows below give T cell receptor beta chains drawn from one sample of a study of human T cells and chemical hapten exposure. One entry per CDR3 protein, called by TCRdb with MiXCR from the RACE reads. The table includes 82,000 or so distinct CDR3 sequences, roughly 13% detected once. Sequences were derived from whole blood, sampled in connection with sensitization to the hapten diphenylcyclopropenone (DPC). These receptors all stem from a woman aged 45-60 years with alopecia areata. Some clones in this sample may be carry-over from other donors' samples. Each CDR3 is given with its conserved first and last residue. D genes are given only for firm matches. Size is stated for part of the rows, as once, few or many counts, or as a class when the clone is expanded.

J: TRBJ2-2
V: TRBV29-1
size: many
D: TRBD2
length: 14
DNA: TGCAGCGTTGAAACTAGCGGAAACACCGGGGAGCTGTTTTTT
CDR3: CSVETSGNTGELFF

J: TRBJ2-6
V: TRBV19
size: many
D: NA
length: 13
DNA: TGTGCAAGCGGGCAGGCTGGGGCCAACGTCCTGACTTTC
CDR3: CASGQAGANVLTF

J: TRBJ1-1
V: TRBV24-1
size: NA
D: NA
length: 12
DNA: TGTGCCACCAGTGAGGGGAAGCCAAAAGCTTTCTTT
CDR3: CATSEGKPKAFF

J: TRBJ2-1
V: TRBV29-1
size: NA
D: NA
length: 10
DNA: TGCAGCGTCGCCCACAATGAGCAGTTCTTC
CDR3: CSVAHNEQFF

J: TRBJ2-3
V: TRBV20-1
size: few
D: TRBD2
length: 15
DNA: TGCAGTGCTAGTCCCGGGACTAGCGTTATAGATACGCAGTATTTT
CDR3: CSASPGTSVIDTQYF

J: TRBJ2-5
V: TRBV20-1
size: few
D: TRBD2
length: 14
DNA: TGCAGTGCCCCCGCTCAAGCGGGAGAGGAGACCCAGTACTTC
CDR3: CSAPAQAGEETQYF

J: TRBJ2-4
V: TRBV6-2/TRBV6-3
size: many
D: TRBD2
length: 16
DNA: TGTGCCAGCAGCCCCCCCAGCGGGAGCTTTGGAAACATTCAGTACTTC
CDR3: CASSPPSGSFGNIQYF

J: TRBJ2-1
V: TRBV27
size: many
D: NA
length: 15
DNA: TGTGCCAGCAGTAGGATTCTCGCGACCTACAATGAGCAGTTCTTC
CDR3: CASSRILATYNEQFF

J: TRBJ2-1
V: TRBV5-4
size: few
D: NA
length: 16
DNA: TGTGCCAGCAGCGGGGGCGGCGGGAGCTCCTACAATGAGCAGTTCTTC
CDR3: CASSGGGGSSYNEQFF

J: TRBJ1-4
V: TRBV12-3/TRBV12-4
size: NA
D: TRBD1
length: 14
DNA: TGTGCCAGCAGCATACAGGGGGCGCATGAAAAACTGTTTTTT
CDR3: CASSIQGAHEKLFF

J: TRBJ2-5
V: TRBV2
size: NA
D: NA
length: 14
DNA: TGTGCCAGCAGTGCTGGACCTCCGGCCGGGACCCAGTACTTC
CDR3: CASSAGPPAGTQYF

J: TRBJ2-7
V: TRBV6-5
size: few
D: NA
length: 12
DNA: TGTGCCAGCAGGGACAGATCCTACGAGCAGTACTTC
CDR3: CASRDRSYEQYF

J: TRBJ1-6
V: TRBV20-1
size: NA
D: TRBD1
length: 13
DNA: TGCAGTGTGGGACAGGGGGCCAATTCACCCCTCCACTTT
CDR3: CSVGQGANSPLHF

J: TRBJ2-7
V: TRBV29-1
size: few
D: NA
length: 11
DNA: TGCAGCGTTGAAGAGGGGAGGGAGCAGTACTTC
CDR3: CSVEEGREQYF

J: TRBJ2-2
V: TRBV10-3
size: NA
D: TRBD1
length: 17
DNA: TGTGCCATCAGTGGAGGGTCGGACAGGGGATTCACCGGGGAGCTGTTTTTT
CDR3: CAISGGSDRGFTGELFF

J: TRBJ1-2
V: TRBV5-6
size: NA
D: NA
length: 13
DNA: TGTGCCAGCAGCTTGGCAGGTGTCTATGGCTACACCTTC
CDR3: CASSLAGVYGYTF

J: TRBJ1-5
V: TRBV2
size: few
D: NA
length: 15
DNA: TGTGCCAGCAGGGGGGAATTTTTGGGGCATCAGCCCCAGCATTTT
CDR3: CASRGEFLGHQPQHF

J: TRBJ1-1
V: TRBV9
size: many
D: NA
length: 18
DNA: TGTGCCAGCCGCAGCCCCCAATCGCTCAGGGCGGCGGGCACTGAAGCTTTCTTT
CDR3: CASRSPQSLRAAGTEAFF

J: TRBJ2-2
V: TRBV12-3/TRBV12-4
size: many
D: TRBD1
length: 15
DNA: TGTGCCAGCAGCCTGGACAGGAGGCCCACCGGGGAGCTGTTTTTT
CDR3: CASSLDRRPTGELFF

J: TRBJ2-3
V: TRBV5-1
size: few
D: NA
length: 13
DNA: TGCGCCAGCAGCGCGCAATGGGGGAGCGGGCAGTATTTT
CDR3: CASSAQWGSGQYF

J: TRBJ2-7
V: TRBV5-1
size: many
D: NA
length: 16
DNA: TGCGCCAGCAGCTCGTTCCTGACAGAGAACTCCTACGAGCAGTACTTC
CDR3: CASSSFLTENSYEQYF

J: TRBJ2-3
V: TRBV12-3/TRBV12-4
size: NA
D: TRBD1
length: 14
DNA: TGTGCCAGCAGACCCCAGGGGGCTTCAGATACGCAGTATTTT
CDR3: CASRPQGASDTQYF

J: TRBJ2-2
V: TRBV19
size: NA
D: NA
length: 15
DNA: TGTGCCAGTAATTCGGGAGTCGGGGACACCGGGGAGCTGTTTTTT
CDR3: CASNSGVGDTGELFF

J: TRBJ2-7
V: TRBV10-2
size: NA
D: NA
length: 14
DNA: TGCGCCAGCAGTGAGTCGAGCGGTCCCTACGAGCAGTACTTC
CDR3: CASSESSGPYEQYF